The 7 T cell receptor beta chains presented below share a single source sample, sequenced in a study of control samples from healthy donors and cancer patients. The assay was immunoSEQ multiplex PCR, and TCRdb's table has in-frame clones only and misses some. This sample yields approximately 150,000 clones, of which around 92% are seen a single time; roughly 3.2% belongs to the top ten. Sequencing was done on a sample of blood. These receptors were collected from a man younger than 45 in good health.

The rearrangement joins TRBV27 to TRBJ1-1; D gene ambiguous. Germline loops: CDR1 MNHEY, CDR2 SMNVEV (reference sequence). This CDR3 is 16 amino acids long. Trimming stripped 5 bases from V and 3 bases from J, with 19 bases between. This CDR3 is CASSHRWGVGDTEAFF. DNA for the CDR3: TGTGCCAGCAGTCATAGATGGGGTGTCGGGGACACTGAAGCTTTCTTT.

This chain joins TRBV5-1 and TRBJ1-4, with D possibly TRBD1 on 5 matching bases. The germline gives CDR1 SGHRS, CDR2 YFSETQ. Deletions cut 0 bases from V and 3 bases from J, with 9 bases between. CDR3 size: 15 residues. CDR3 amino acids: CASSLAGTANEKLFF. The CDR3 DNA sequence: TGCGCCAGCAGCTTGGCCGGGACCGCTAATGAAAAACTGTTTTTT.

The chain has TRBV4-2 and TRBJ2-7; 7 bases fit TRBD2. The germline gives CDR1 LGHNA, CDR2 YNFKEQ. V shed 0 bases, J shed 2 bases, and the junction held 7 bases outside the gene matches. This CDR3 spans 16 amino acids. CDR3: CASSQEGASGTYEQYF. CDR3 DNA sequence: TGTGCCAGCAGCCAAGAGGGTGCTAGCGGAACCTACGAGCAGTACTTC.

V gene TRBV5-1 combines with J gene TRBJ2-5; no definite D call. Per the germline V gene, CDR1 is SGHRS and CDR2 is YFSETQ. This CDR3 spans 13 amino acids. Trimming took 0 bases from V and 1 from J, leaving 4 bases between them. CDR3 sequence (DNA): TGCGCCAGCAGCTTGGAGGGCCAAGAGACCCAGTACTTC. This sequence encodes CASSLEGQETQYF. The entire variable domain, with the rest obtained from reference TRBV5-1 and TRBJ2-5, is as follows: KAGVTQTPRYLIKTRGQQVTLSCSPISGHRSVSWYQQTPGQGLQFLFEYFSETQRNKGNFPGRFSGRQFSNSRSEMNVSTLELGDSALYLCASSLEGQETQYFGPGTRLLVL.

This chain connects TRBV7-9 to TRBJ1-4, with a weak D call TRBD1 (6 bases). V was pared by 5 bases and J by 8 bases, with 15 bases between. The CDR3 runs 14 residues. Germline V lookup: CDR1 SEHNR, CDR2 FQNEAQ (reference sequence). This chain's CDR3 is CASSPEGGEEKLFF. DNA of the CDR3: TGTGCCAGCAGCCCGGAGGGGGGAGAGGAAAAACTGTTTTTT.

About this clone: One end of the junction is discordant with germline, which a read error may explain. The J gene is TRBJ2-7, the V gene TRBV7-6; 9 bases are shared with TRBD1. The CDR3 runs to 11 residues. CDR1 is SGHVS, CDR2 FNYEAQ, per germline. CDR3: CASSWDRAQDF. CDR3 nucleotides: TGTGCCAGCAGCTGGGACAGGGCCCAGGACTTC.

The V call is TRBV10-3, the J call TRBJ2-3; 7 nucleotides line up with TRBD1. The germline gives CDR1 ENHRY, CDR2 SYGVKD. V lost 3 bases and J lost 3; bases outside the gene matches: 9. The CDR3 covers 16 residues. This chain's CDR3 is CAISDPVQGQTDTQYF. The DNA of the CDR3 is TGTGCCATCAGTGATCCGGTACAGGGGCAAACAGATACGCAGTATTTT.